This T cell receptor (beta chain) came from a study of OX40 agonist ivuxolimab in advanced cancers. Findings and caveats of the study: Among some nonresponders, normalized T-cell clonal expansion was also low. Relative to CD4+ cells, CD8+ T cells on average had more expanded clones.

Sequenced by immunoSEQ multiplex PCR; TCRdb stores in-frame clones only, minus some. The table shows about 120,000 clones, with around 89% occurring only once. Concerning this clone itself: Its target is unknown.

The CDR3 extends over 15 amino acids. Per the germline V gene, CDR1 is WNHNN and CDR2 is SYGVQD (reference sequence). Trimming pared 2 bases from V and 1 base from J, leaving 11 bases between. Patients with a history of autoimmune disease or on systemic immunosuppression were excluded. The receptor was derived from an adult with an advanced solid tumor such as melanoma, head and neck, liver or kidney cancer. The sample was CD4+ or CD8+ T cells sorted from blood, taken in a trial of the OX40 agonist ivuxolimab. The chain recombines TRBV10-1 with TRBJ1-1, with a weak D call TRBD1 (6 bases). CDR3 DNA: TGCGCCAGCAGTGAGGGCGGGGGCGCGAACACTGAAGCTTTCTTT. Its translation is CASSEGGGANTEAFF.